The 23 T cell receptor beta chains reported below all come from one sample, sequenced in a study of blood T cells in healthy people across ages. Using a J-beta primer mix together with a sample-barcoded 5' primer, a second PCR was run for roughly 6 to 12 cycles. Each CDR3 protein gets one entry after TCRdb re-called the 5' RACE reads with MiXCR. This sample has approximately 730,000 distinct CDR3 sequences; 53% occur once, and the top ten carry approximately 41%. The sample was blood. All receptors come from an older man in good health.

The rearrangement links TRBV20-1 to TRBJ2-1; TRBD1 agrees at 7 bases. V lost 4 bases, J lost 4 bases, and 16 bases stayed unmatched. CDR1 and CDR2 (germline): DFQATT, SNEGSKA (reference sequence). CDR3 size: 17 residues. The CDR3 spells CSANLAGGGGLYNEQFF. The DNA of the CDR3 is TGCAGTGCTAATTTGGCAGGGGGTGGAGGCTTATACAATGAGCAGTTCTTC.

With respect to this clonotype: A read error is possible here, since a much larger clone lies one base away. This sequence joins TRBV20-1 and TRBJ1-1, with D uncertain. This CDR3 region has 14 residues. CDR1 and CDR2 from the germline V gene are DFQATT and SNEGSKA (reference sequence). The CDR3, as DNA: TGCAATGCTAGAGATCGGCGGCAGAACACTGAAGCTTTCTTT. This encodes CNARDRRQNTEAFF.

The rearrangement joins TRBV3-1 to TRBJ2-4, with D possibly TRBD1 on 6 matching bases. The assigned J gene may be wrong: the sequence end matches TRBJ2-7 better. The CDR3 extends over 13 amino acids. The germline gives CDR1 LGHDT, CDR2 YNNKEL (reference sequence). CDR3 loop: CASSYRERGEQYF. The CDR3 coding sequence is TGTGCCAGCAGTTACAGGGAAAGGGGCGAGCAGTACTTC.

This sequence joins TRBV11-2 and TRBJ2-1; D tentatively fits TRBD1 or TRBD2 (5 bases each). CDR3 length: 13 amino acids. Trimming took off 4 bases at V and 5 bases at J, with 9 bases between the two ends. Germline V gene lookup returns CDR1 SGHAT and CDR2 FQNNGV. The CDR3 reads CASSSRGHNEQFF. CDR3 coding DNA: TGTGCCAGCAGCTCCCGGGGACACAATGAGCAGTTCTTC. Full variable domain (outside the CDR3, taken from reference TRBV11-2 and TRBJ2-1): EAGVAQSPRYKIIEKRQSVAFWCNPISGHATLYWYQQILGQGPKLLIQFQNNGVVDDSQLPKDRFSAERLKGVDSTLKIQPAKLEDSAVYLCASSSRGHNEQFFGPGTRLTVL.

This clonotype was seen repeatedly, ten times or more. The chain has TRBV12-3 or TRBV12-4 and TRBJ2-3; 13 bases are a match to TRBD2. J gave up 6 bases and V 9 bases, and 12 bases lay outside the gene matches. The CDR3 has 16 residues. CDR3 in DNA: TGTGCCAGTTTCGGGACTAGCGGGACCCCTACGGATACGCAGTATTTT. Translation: CASFGTSGTPTDTQYF.

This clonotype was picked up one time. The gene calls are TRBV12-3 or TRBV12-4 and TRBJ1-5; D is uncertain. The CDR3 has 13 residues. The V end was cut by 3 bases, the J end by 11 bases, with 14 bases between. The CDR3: CASSFFYPGTQHF. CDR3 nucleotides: TGTGCCAGCAGTTTCTTCTACCCCGGGACCCAGCATTTT.

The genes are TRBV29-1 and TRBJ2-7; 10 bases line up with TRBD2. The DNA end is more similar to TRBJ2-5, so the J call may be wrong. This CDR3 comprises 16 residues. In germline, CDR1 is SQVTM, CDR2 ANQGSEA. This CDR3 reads CSVTRASGRWGETQYF. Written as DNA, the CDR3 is TGCAGCGTAACGCGGGCTAGCGGGAGATGGGGGGAGACCCAGTACTTC.

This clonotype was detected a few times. The CDR3 sequence: CASSLATGLAGDEQYF. CDR3 nucleotides: TGCGCCAGCAGCTTGGCCACGGGACTAGCGGGAGACGAGCAGTACTTC. This chain links TRBV5-1 with TRBJ2-5; TRBD2 agrees at 14 bases. The J call may not be correct, given that the DNA end is closer to TRBJ2-7. Per the germline V gene, CDR1 is SGHRS and CDR2 is YFSETQ. CDR3 length equals 16 residues.

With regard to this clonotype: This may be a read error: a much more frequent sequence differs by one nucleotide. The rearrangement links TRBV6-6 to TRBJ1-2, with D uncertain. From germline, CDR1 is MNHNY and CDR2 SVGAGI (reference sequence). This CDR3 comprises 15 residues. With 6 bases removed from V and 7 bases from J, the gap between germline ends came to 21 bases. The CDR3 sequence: CASSPGRVWISGYTF. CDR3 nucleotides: TGTGCCAGCAGCCCTGGACGGGTCTGGATCTCTGGCTACACCTTC.

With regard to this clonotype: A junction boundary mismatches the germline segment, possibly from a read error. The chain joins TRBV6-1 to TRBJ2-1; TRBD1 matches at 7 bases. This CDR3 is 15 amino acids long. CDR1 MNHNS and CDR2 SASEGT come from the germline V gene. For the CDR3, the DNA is TGTACCAGCAGTGGGCCGGGACAGACCGACAGTGAGCAGTTCTTC. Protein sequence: CTSSGPGQTDSEQFF.

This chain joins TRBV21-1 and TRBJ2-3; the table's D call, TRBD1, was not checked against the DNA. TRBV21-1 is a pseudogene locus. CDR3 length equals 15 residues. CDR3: CASSKGPQGDGYAYF. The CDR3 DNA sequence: TGTGCCAGCAGCAAAGGGCCGCAGGGGGACGGATACGCGTATTTT.

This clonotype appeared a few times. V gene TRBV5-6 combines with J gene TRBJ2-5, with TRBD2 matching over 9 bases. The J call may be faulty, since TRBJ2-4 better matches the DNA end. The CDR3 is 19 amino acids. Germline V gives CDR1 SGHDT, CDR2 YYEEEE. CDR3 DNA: TGTGCCAGCAGCTCCCCCCTAGCGGGATATACCGCGGGGAAAAACATTCAGTACTTC. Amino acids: CASSSPLAGYTAGKNIQYF.

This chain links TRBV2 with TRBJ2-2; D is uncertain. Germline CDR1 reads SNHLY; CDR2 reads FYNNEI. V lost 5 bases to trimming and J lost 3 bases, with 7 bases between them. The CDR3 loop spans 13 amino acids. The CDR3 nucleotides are TGTGCCAGCAGTCTTGACTACACCGGGGAGCTGTTTTTT. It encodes CASSLDYTGELFF.

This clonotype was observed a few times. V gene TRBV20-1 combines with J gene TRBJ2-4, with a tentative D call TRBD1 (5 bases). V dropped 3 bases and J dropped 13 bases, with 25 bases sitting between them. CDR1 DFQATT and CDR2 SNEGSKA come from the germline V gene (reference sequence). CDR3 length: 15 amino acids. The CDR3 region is CSASANEDTVREQYF. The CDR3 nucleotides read TGCAGTGCTAGTGCCAATGAGGACACCGTGAGAGAGCAGTACTTC.

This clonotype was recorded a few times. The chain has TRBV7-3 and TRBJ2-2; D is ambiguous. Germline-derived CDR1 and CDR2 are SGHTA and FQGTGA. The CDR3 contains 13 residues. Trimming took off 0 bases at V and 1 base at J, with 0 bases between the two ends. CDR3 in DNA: TGTGCCAGCAGCTTAACGAACACCGGGGAGCTGTTTTTT. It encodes CASSLTNTGELFF.

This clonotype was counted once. CDR3: CASSRAHKETQYF. In nucleotides, the CDR3 is TGCGCCAGCAGCCGAGCCCATAAAGAGACCCAGTACTTC. V gene TRBV4-1 combines with J gene TRBJ2-7; D is undetermined. TRBJ2-5 matches the DNA end more closely, so the J call is doubtful. Germline CDR1 reads MGHRA; CDR2 reads YSYEKL. The CDR3 is made up of 13 amino acids.

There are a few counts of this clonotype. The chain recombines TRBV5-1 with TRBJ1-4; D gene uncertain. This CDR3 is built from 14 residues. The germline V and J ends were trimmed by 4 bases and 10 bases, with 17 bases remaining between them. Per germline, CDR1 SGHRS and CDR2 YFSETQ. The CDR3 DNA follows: TGCGCCAGCAGCCCGGGAATGAAGGGCGGAAAACTGTTTTTT. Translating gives CASSPGMKGGKLFF.

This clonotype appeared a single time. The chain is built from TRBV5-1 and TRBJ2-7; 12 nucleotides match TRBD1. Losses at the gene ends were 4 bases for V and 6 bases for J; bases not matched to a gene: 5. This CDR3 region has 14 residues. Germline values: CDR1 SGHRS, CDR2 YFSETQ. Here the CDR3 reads CASSVGTGGVEQYF. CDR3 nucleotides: TGCGCCAGCAGCGTGGGGACAGGGGGCGTCGAGCAGTACTTC. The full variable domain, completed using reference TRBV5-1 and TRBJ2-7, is KAGVTQTPRYLIKTRGQQVTLSCSPISGHRSVSWYQQTPGQGLQFLFEYFSETQRNKGNFPGRFSGRQFSNSRSEMNVSTLELGDSALYLCASSVGTGGVEQYFGPGTRLTVT.

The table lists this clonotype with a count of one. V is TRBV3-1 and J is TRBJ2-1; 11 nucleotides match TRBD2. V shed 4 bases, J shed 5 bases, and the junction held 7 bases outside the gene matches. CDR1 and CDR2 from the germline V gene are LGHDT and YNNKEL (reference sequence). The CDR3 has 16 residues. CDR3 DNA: TGTGCCAGCAGCCCTCTACCGGGACTAGCGGACAATGAGCAGTTCTTC. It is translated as CASSPLPGLADNEQFF.

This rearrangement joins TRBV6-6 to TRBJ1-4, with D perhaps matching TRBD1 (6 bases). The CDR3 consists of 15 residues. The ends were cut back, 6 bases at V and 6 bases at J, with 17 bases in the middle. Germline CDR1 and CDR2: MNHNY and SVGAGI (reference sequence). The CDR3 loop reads CASRQLGAGDEKLFF. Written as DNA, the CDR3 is TGTGCCAGCAGACAGCTGGGCGCAGGGGATGAAAAACTGTTTTTT.

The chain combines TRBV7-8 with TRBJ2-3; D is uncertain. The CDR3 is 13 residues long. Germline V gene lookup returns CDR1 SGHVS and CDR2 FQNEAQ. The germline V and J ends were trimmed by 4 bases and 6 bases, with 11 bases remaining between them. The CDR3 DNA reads TGTGCCAGCAGCTCGTGGCAACAGGATACGCAGTATTTT. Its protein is CASSSWQQDTQYF.

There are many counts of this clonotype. The CDR3 DNA reads as TGTGCCAGCAGTCACTGGACAGGGGGCAGAGGCTACACCTTC. Amino acids: CASSHWTGGRGYTF. The chain employs TRBV12-3 or TRBV12-4 and TRBJ1-2; the match to TRBD1 covers 11 bases. This CDR3 comprises 14 residues. V trimming: 5 bases; J trimming: 8 bases; junction bases outside the gene matches: 7.

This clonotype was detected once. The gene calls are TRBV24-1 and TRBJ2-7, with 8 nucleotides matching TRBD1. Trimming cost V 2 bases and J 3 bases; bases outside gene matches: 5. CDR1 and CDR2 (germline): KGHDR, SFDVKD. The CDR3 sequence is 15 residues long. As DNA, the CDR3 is TGTGCCACCAGTGATTCCGCAGGGGGCCGCTACGAGCAGTACTTC. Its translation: CATSDSAGGRYEQYF.